These 16 T cell receptor beta chains came from one sample sequenced in a study of T-cell reconstitution after alpha-beta-depleted transplantation in children. A library of TCRbeta sequences, prepared with unique molecular identifiers, was generated. TCRdb reanalysed the PCR reads using MiXCR and keeps one entry per CDR3 protein. The sample comprises just over 950,000 distinct CDR3 sequences, about 31% of which are singletons, and over 25% rests with the top ten. This specimen was PBMCs, mostly from graft donor cells, taken 360 days after TCRalphabeta/CD19-depleted stem cell transplant. Receptor source: a boy under three years old who had a stem cell transplant for SCID, so the T cells may come from the graft donor.

This clonotype has a handful of counts. CDR3 nucleotides: TGCGCCAGCAGCTTGGCTGAAGAGGGGGACAGCTTCACAGATACGCAGTATTTT. Amino acid sequence: CASSLAEEGDSFTDTQYF. The V and J genes are TRBV5-1 and TRBJ2-3, with 7 bases fitting TRBD1. V was pared by 0 bases and J by 2 bases, with 12 bases of the junction left unmatched. CDR1 and CDR2 from the germline V gene are SGHRS and YFSETQ. The CDR3 runs to 18 residues. Together with reference TRBV5-1 and TRBJ2-3, the CDR3 gives the full variable domain: KAGVTQTPRYLIKTRGQQVTLSCSPISGHRSVSWYQQTPGQGLQFLFEYFSETQRNKGNFPGRFSGRQFSNSRSEMNVSTLELGDSALYLCASSLAEEGDSFTDTQYFGPGTRLTVL.

This clonotype was seen a few times. The CDR3 nucleotides are TGTGCCAGCAGCCAAGACAGGGGGCCTTTCGGCGAGCAGTACTTC. Protein sequence: CASSQDRGPFGEQYF. The V call is TRBV14, the J call TRBJ2-7; 8 positions match TRBD1. The V and J ends lost 0 bases and 6 bases, in that order; junction bases with no gene match: 7. There are 15 residues in the CDR3. Looked up from germline, CDR1 is SGHDN and CDR2 is FVKESK.

V and J are TRBV5-1 and TRBJ2-7, with D perhaps matching TRBD1 (5 bases). CDR1 and CDR2 from the germline V gene are SGHRS and YFSETQ. This CDR3 is 14 amino acids long. Trimming cost V 7 bases and J 4 bases, with 18 bases left between them. This CDR3 is CASASGPPGYEQYF. The DNA of the CDR3 is TGCGCCAGCGCCAGTGGGCCCCCAGGGTACGAGCAGTACTTC.

This clonotype was seen more than once but under ten times. The chain is built from TRBV12-3 or TRBV12-4 and TRBJ2-1, with D unclear. CDR3 length: 13 residues. Trimming pared 6 bases from V and 0 bases from J, leaving 6 bases between. This chain's CDR3 is CASRQSSYNEQFF. The CDR3, as DNA: TGTGCCAGCAGACAGTCCTCCTACAATGAGCAGTTCTTC.

J is TRBJ2-7 and V is TRBV20-1; tentatively, D is TRBD1 (6 bases). The ends were cut back, 0 bases at V and 1 base at J, with 13 bases in the middle. Germline loops: CDR1 DFQATT, CDR2 SNEGSKA (reference sequence). This CDR3 region has 15 residues. The CDR3: CSARDWTEESYEQYF. As DNA, the CDR3 is TGCAGTGCTAGAGATTGGACAGAAGAATCCTACGAGCAGTACTTC.

As DNA, the CDR3 is TGCGCCAGCGGCGGGGAGATCTATGGCTACACCTTC. Its protein product is CASGGEIYGYTF. V is TRBV5-1 and J is TRBJ1-2, with D unclear. CDR3 size: 12 residues. Germline lookup yields CDR1 SGHRS and CDR2 YFSETQ. Trimming pared 7 bases from V and 4 bases from J, leaving 11 bases between. The full variable domain, rest sourced from reference TRBV5-1 and TRBJ1-2, is KAGVTQTPRYLIKTRGQQVTLSCSPISGHRSVSWYQQTPGQGLQFLFEYFSETQRNKGNFPGRFSGRQFSNSRSEMNVSTLELGDSALYLCASGGEIYGYTFGSGTRLTVV.

This clonotype has more than one count but fewer than ten. V gene TRBV20-1 combines with J gene TRBJ2-2; 8 positions agree with TRBD2. CDR3 length: 16 amino acids. Germline values: CDR1 DFQATT, CDR2 SNEGSKA (reference sequence). V gave up 3 bases and J gave up 0 bases; unmatched junction bases: 6. The CDR3 reads CSASKAGDANTGELFF. Here the CDR3 DNA reads TGCAGTGCTAGCAAAGCGGGGGACGCGAACACCGGGGAGCTGTTTTTT.

The rearrangement uses TRBV7-6 and TRBJ2-7, with a tentative D call TRBD1 (5 bases). The CDR3 runs to 14 residues. Trimming shortened V by 1 base and J by 6 bases, and 13 bases separated the two germline ends. Per the germline V gene, CDR1 is SGHVS and CDR2 is FNYEAQ. CDR3: CASSLGGGAFEQYF. The CDR3 DNA follows: TGTGCCAGCAGCTTAGGGGGTGGGGCATTCGAGCAGTACTTC. Variable domain in full (rest from reference TRBV7-6 and TRBJ2-7): GAGVSQSPRYKVTKRGQDVALRCDPISGHVSLYWYRQALGQGPEFLTYFNYEAQQDKSGLPNDRFSAERPEGSISTLTIQRTEQRDSAMYRCASSLGGGAFEQYFGPGTRLTVT.

This clonotype was seen more than once but under ten times. The chain is built from TRBV12-3 or TRBV12-4 and TRBJ1-2; a possible D gene is TRBD1 (5 bases). The germline V and J ends were trimmed by 5 bases and 5 bases, with 15 bases remaining between them. The CDR3 contains 14 residues. CDR3 protein: CASSGGPTEYGYTF. Written as DNA, the CDR3 is TGTGCCAGCAGTGGGGGACCGACGGAGTATGGCTACACCTTC.

The J gene is TRBJ2-3, the V gene TRBV5-1; TRBD2 aligns across 11 bases. CDR1 and CDR2 from the germline V gene are SGHRS and YFSETQ. The J segment lost 1 base and the V segment lost 0 bases, leaving 10 bases of the junction unmatched. The CDR3 length is 19 residues. In DNA, the CDR3 is TGCGCCAGCAGCTTGGAGGATTTGCGACTAGCGGGGCGCACAGATACGCAGTATTTT. Translating gives CASSLEDLRLAGRTDTQYF.

This rearrangement joins TRBV20-1 to TRBJ2-1, with 9 positions matching TRBD2. The junction had 3 bases not matched to a gene; V was cut back by 5 bases and J by 1 base. The CDR3 runs to 14 residues. The germline gives CDR1 DFQATT, CDR2 SNEGSKA (reference sequence). The CDR3 region has the DNA TGCAGTGCTCCGACTAGCGGATCCTACAATGAGCAGTTCTTC. It specifies CSAPTSGSYNEQFF.

The rearrangement uses TRBV5-1 and TRBJ2-1, with D hard to call. Trimming removed 0 bases at V and 7 bases at J, with 14 bases between. CDR1 is SGHRS, CDR2 YFSETQ, per germline. The CDR3 length is 15 residues. CDR3 in DNA: TGCGCCAGCAGCTTGGCGTTTGCTCCGAGGAATGAGCAGTTCTTC. This codes for CASSLAFAPRNEQFF.

The V gene is TRBV25-1, the J gene TRBJ1-5; 7 bases align to TRBD1. This CDR3 contains 14 residues. Germline CDR1 reads MGHDK; CDR2 reads SYGVNS. V lost 2 bases and J lost 4; bases outside the gene matches: 2. The CDR3 nucleotides are TGTGCCAGCAGTGAAGCAGGGGGGAATCAGCCCCAGCATTTT. Protein product: CASSEAGGNQPQHF.

J is TRBJ2-6 and V is TRBV18; the D is unclear. The length of the CDR3 is 15 residues. Trimming cost V 2 bases and J 0 bases, with 5 bases left between them. Germline V gene lookup returns CDR1 KGHSH and CDR2 LQKENI. CDR3 nucleotide sequence: TGTGCCAGCTCACCAGATACCTCTGGGGCCAACGTCCTGACTTTC. Its protein product is CASSPDTSGANVLTF. The full variable domain, with the rest looked up from reference TRBV18 and TRBJ2-6, is NAGVMQNPRHLVRRRGQEARLRCSPMKGHSHVYWYRQLPEEGLKFMVYLQKENIIDESGMPKERFSAEFPKEGPSILRIQQVVRGDSAAYFCASSPDTSGANVLTFGAGSRLTVL.

This clonotype was picked up one time. The chain is built from TRBV5-1 and TRBJ2-7; 8 bases align to TRBD1. This CDR3 contains 16 residues. V was pared by 4 bases and J by 4 bases, with 13 bases of the junction left unmatched. Germline-derived CDR1 and CDR2 are SGHRS and YFSETQ. The CDR3 protein is CASSLTPGTGVYEQYF. Written as DNA, the CDR3 is TGCGCCAGCAGCCTGACCCCGGGGACAGGAGTATACGAGCAGTACTTC. The whole variable domain, remainder taken from reference TRBV5-1 and TRBJ2-7, is KAGVTQTPRYLIKTRGQQVTLSCSPISGHRSVSWYQQTPGQGLQFLFEYFSETQRNKGNFPGRFSGRQFSNSRSEMNVSTLELGDSALYLCASSLTPGTGVYEQYFGPGTRLTVT.

This chain links TRBV7-2 with TRBJ2-1; D uncertain. The CDR3 spans 15 residues. The V gene's germline CDR1 is SGHTA and CDR2 FQGNSA. Trimming left V 1 base short and J 8 bases short, with 15 bases between. CDR3 nucleotides: TGTGCCAGCAGCTTAGTTCCAGGACGGGCGGATGAGCAGTTCTTC. Translating gives CASSLVPGRADEQFF.